This TCR beta chain originates from a study of T-cell reconstitution after alpha-beta-depleted transplantation in children. Preparation of the TCRbeta library involved a method that used unique molecular identifiers. One entry per CDR3 protein, called by TCRdb with MiXCR from the PCR reads. This table holds 90,000 to 120,000 distinct CDR3 sequences, 5% to 7% found once. In germline, CDR1 is MNHEY, CDR2 SVGAGI. The ends were cut back, 0 bases at V and 0 bases at J, with 5 bases in the middle. This CDR3 comprises 14 residues. Here the sequenced sample was PBMCs, mostly from graft donor cells, taken 360 days after TCRalphabeta/CD19-depleted stem cell transplant. The TCR originated in a male patient aged 2 to 9 who had a stem cell transplant for acute lymphoblastic leukemia, so the T cells may come from the graft donor. This chain joins TRBV6-5 and TRBJ2-5; D unresolved. CDR3 DNA sequence: TGTGCCAGCAGTTACTCTGCAGACCAAGAGACCCAGTACTTC. This gives the protein CASSYSADQETQYF.